The next 23 T cell receptor beta chains were all read from a single sample in a study of blood T cells in healthy people across ages. Using a J-beta primer mix together with a sample-barcoded 5' primer, a second PCR was run for roughly 7 to 11 cycles. A single record per CDR3 protein comes from TCRdb applying MiXCR to the 5' RACE reads. The profile shows about 1,400,000 distinct CDR3 sequences, approximately 59% of them singletons. Sequenced input: blood. Receptors originate from a man younger than 35 in good health.

The chain employs TRBV12-3 or TRBV12-4 and TRBJ1-1; weak D call: TRBD1 (5 bases). The V and J ends lost 4 bases and 1 base respectively, with 13 bases between them. CDR3 size: 15 residues. CDR3 in DNA: TGTGCCAGCAGTTCCCCCGGGACCAAGAACACTGAAGCTTTCTTT. Translation gives CASSSPGTKNTEAFF.

DNA for the CDR3: TGCAGCCCCGGGGCAGACAATGAGCAGTTCTTC. It translates to CSPGADNEQFF. The chain recombines TRBV29-1 with TRBJ2-1, with D possibly being TRBD1 or TRBD2 (5 bases each). CDR1 and CDR2 from the germline V gene are SQVTM and ANQGSEA. The CDR3 consists of 11 residues. V lost 8 bases and J lost 5, with 10 bases in between.

The chain uses TRBV12-3 or TRBV12-4 and TRBJ1-1; D is unresolved. The CDR3 has 14 amino acids. Trimming removed 4 bases at V and 1 base at J, with 10 bases between. The CDR3 region is CASSSGSPNTEAFF. CDR3 DNA sequence: TGTGCCAGCAGTTCTGGCAGCCCGAACACTGAAGCTTTCTTT.

The chain recombines TRBV5-1 with TRBJ2-3; 9 positions agree with TRBD1. J lost 6 bases, V lost 4 bases, and 12 bases had no gene match. The germline CDR1 and CDR2 sequences are SGHRS and YFSETQ. The CDR3 is 16 amino acids. The CDR3 region is CASSPPGTGTSDTQYF. The CDR3, as DNA: TGCGCCAGCAGCCCACCCGGGACAGGGACTTCGGATACGCAGTATTTT.

V and J are TRBV21-1 and TRBJ1-2; the table's D call, TRBD1, has no DNA check behind it. TRBV21-1 is a pseudogene locus. The CDR3 totals 15 residues. CDR3 amino acids: CASSRQTGANYGYTF. The CDR3 DNA is TGTGCCAGCAGCAGACAGACAGGGGCAAACTATGGCTACACCTTC.

This chain joins TRBV28 and TRBJ1-1; D is undetermined. The V gene lost 2 bases and the J gene lost 6 bases, with 7 bases spanning the gap. CDR1 and CDR2 from the germline V gene are MDHEN and SYDVKM. CDR3 length equals 12 residues. The CDR3 loop reads CASSLLGPEAFF. The CDR3 DNA is TGTGCCAGCAGTTTACTTGGGCCTGAAGCTTTCTTT.

This clonotype was picked up a small number of times. This sequence joins TRBV5-1 and TRBJ2-3; no clear D. V shed 0 bases and J shed 2 bases, with 7 bases lying between them. This CDR3 has 14 amino acids. The germline V gene encodes CDR1 SGHRS and CDR2 YFSETQ. CDR3 sequence reads: CASSLDRLTDTQYF. DNA for the CDR3: TGCGCCAGCAGCTTGGACAGACTCACAGATACGCAGTATTTT.

This rearrangement joins TRBV14 to TRBJ1-2, with 8 bases identical to TRBD1. V dropped 8 bases and J dropped 2; count of bases not matched to a gene: 13. The CDR3 length is 16 residues. Germline lookup yields CDR1 SGHDN and CDR2 FVKESK. The CDR3 protein is CASVPGDRYLNYGYTF. The CDR3 DNA reads as TGTGCCAGCGTGCCGGGGGACAGGTATTTGAACTATGGCTACACCTTC.

V gene TRBV7-2 combines with J gene TRBJ2-7; TRBD2 agrees at 7 bases. There are 15 residues in the CDR3. Germline CDR1 reads SGHTA; CDR2 reads FQGNSA. V dropped 1 base and J dropped 6; count of bases not matched to a gene: 9. In nucleotides, the CDR3 is TGTGCCAGCAGCTTAGGCGGCGGGAGTTCGGGCGAGCAGTACTTC. Translating it yields CASSLGGGSSGEQYF.

A single count supports this clonotype. The J gene is TRBJ2-4, the V gene TRBV20-1, with 7 bases identical to TRBD2. The J call is doubtful: the DNA matches TRBJ2-7 better. The germline V gene encodes CDR1 DFQATT and CDR2 SNEGSKA (reference sequence). This CDR3 spans 16 amino acids. CDR3 sequence: CSARPTWGGLRYEQYF. The CDR3 DNA is TGCAGTGCTAGACCAACTTGGGGAGGGCTCCGGTACGAGCAGTACTTC.

This chain joins TRBV6-4 and TRBJ1-2, with D possibly matching TRBD1 (5 bases). The germline V and J ends were trimmed by 3 bases and 6 bases, with 11 bases remaining between them. CDR3 length equals 13 residues. CDR1 and CDR2 (germline): MRHNA, SNTAGT. CDR3 region: CASSEAGIDGYTF. The CDR3 region has the DNA TGTGCCAGCAGTGAAGCAGGGATCGATGGCTACACCTTC.

The chain employs TRBV4-1 and TRBJ1-1; no definite D call. The V and J ends lost 0 bases and 10 bases respectively, with 12 bases between them. Germline CDR1 reads MGHRA; CDR2 reads YSYEKL. The CDR3 has 13 residues. This chain's CDR3 is CASSQEAAARAFF. As DNA, the CDR3 is TGCGCCAGCAGCCAAGAGGCGGCAGCTCGAGCTTTCTTT.

There are a few counts of this clonotype. V usage is TRBV7-9 and J usage is TRBJ2-1, with 10 bases that match TRBD2. V lost 8 bases and J lost 8; bases outside the gene matches: 18. Germline values: CDR1 SEHNR, CDR2 FQNEAQ (reference sequence). The length of the CDR3 is 17 residues. The CDR3 loop is CASSVGTSVGVLDEQFF. The DNA for the CDR3 is TGTGCCAGCTCAGTCGGGACTAGCGTGGGGGTTCTTGATGAGCAGTTCTTC.

The genes are TRBV12-3 or TRBV12-4 and TRBJ2-7; D is uncertain. V was pared by 3 bases and J by 0 bases, with 12 bases between. The CDR3 consists of 15 residues. CDR3 amino acids: CASSLRPGSSYEQYF. In DNA, the CDR3 is TGTGCCAGCAGTTTGCGTCCTGGAAGCTCCTACGAGCAGTACTTC.

CDR3 loop: CASSSSGGLSYNEQFF. The CDR3 bases are TGTGCCAGCAGCTCTAGCGGGGGGCTCTCCTACAATGAGCAGTTCTTC. V gene TRBV3-1 combines with J gene TRBJ2-1, with 11 bases identical to TRBD2. With V trimmed by 5 bases and J by 0 bases, 3 bases remained unmatched. CDR3 length: 16 residues. The germline gives CDR1 LGHDT, CDR2 YNNKEL (reference sequence).

A remark on this clonotype: A read error may produce the germline difference seen at one junction end. CDR3 nucleotides: TGTGCCAGCAGTGTAGCGCGGGACAGTGAAGCTTTCTTT. Translating gives CASSVARDSEAFF. V usage is TRBV12-3 or TRBV12-4 and J usage is TRBJ1-1, with TRBD1 identical over 7 bases. This CDR3 comprises 13 residues.

The chain links TRBV7-9 to TRBJ2-7, with 11 bases identical to TRBD1. Trimming at V came to 1 base and at J to 3 bases, leaving 5 bases not matched to a gene. The CDR3 is made up of 16 amino acids. The germline gives CDR1 SEHNR, CDR2 FQNEAQ (reference sequence). The CDR3 protein is CASSLETGTGGYEQYF. The CDR3 nucleotides are TGTGCCAGCAGCTTAGAAACCGGGACAGGGGGCTACGAGCAGTACTTC.

This clonotype was detected ten times or more. The chain links TRBV20-1 to TRBJ2-1; tentative D call: TRBD2 (5 bases). CDR1 is DFQATT, CDR2 SNEGSKA, per germline (reference sequence). V was clipped by 1 base and J by 9 bases, with 19 bases between them. The CDR3 is 15 amino acids. CDR3 DNA: TGCAGTGCTAGAGTACCAGCGGACCGAACGGGTGAGCAGTTCTTC. The encoded protein is CSARVPADRTGEQFF.

The rearrangement uses TRBV29-1 and TRBJ1-2; D is undetermined. The V end was cut by 2 bases, the J end by 4 bases, with 14 bases between. Per the germline V gene, CDR1 is SQVTM and CDR2 is ANQGSEA. The CDR3 is 14 residues long. In DNA form, the CDR3 reads TGCAGCGTTGAACGGCAGGAGATCGTCTATGGCTACACCTTC. Amino acid sequence: CSVERQEIVYGYTF.

This clonotype has only one observation. This chain joins TRBV10-3 and TRBJ2-3; either TRBD1 or TRBD2 may fit D (5 bases each). The CDR3 has 16 residues. Germline CDR1 ENHRY, CDR2 SYGVKD. The V end lost 3 bases, the J end lost 2 bases, and 15 bases lay between the germline ends. CDR3 loop: CAISDQGTALTDTQYF. The CDR3 DNA reads as TGTGCCATCAGTGATCAAGGGACCGCCCTCACAGATACGCAGTATTTT.

The genes are TRBV13 and TRBJ2-3; 8 bases are shared with TRBD1. Germline V lookup: CDR1 PRHDT, CDR2 FYEKMQ (reference sequence). This CDR3 is built from 15 residues. The V segment lost 4 bases and the J segment 3 bases; nucleotides outside the gene matches: 6. The CDR3 DNA is TGTGCCAGCAGCTCCCAGGGGGCGCGGACAGATACGCAGTATTTT. Translation gives CASSSQGARTDTQYF.

CDR3 amino acids: CASVSRRYEQYF. CDR3 bases: TGTGCCAGCGTTTCTAGGAGGTACGAGCAGTACTTC. The genes are TRBV27 and TRBJ2-1, with a tentative D call TRBD2 (5 bases). The J call is doubtful: the DNA matches TRBJ2-7 better. This CDR3 comprises 12 residues. Germline-derived CDR1 and CDR2 are MNHEY and SMNVEV (reference sequence).

In this sample, this clonotype turned up a few times. The chain links TRBV7-2 to TRBJ2-7; D is perhaps TRBD2 (6 bases). With 6 bases removed from V and 6 bases from J, the gap between germline ends came to 21 bases. The CDR3 consists of 15 residues. Germline V gene data show CDR1 as SGHTA and CDR2 as FQGNSA. CDR3 region: CASRPSPGLGGEQYF. The CDR3 DNA follows: TGTGCCAGCAGGCCTTCACCGGGACTGGGGGGCGAGCAGTACTTC.